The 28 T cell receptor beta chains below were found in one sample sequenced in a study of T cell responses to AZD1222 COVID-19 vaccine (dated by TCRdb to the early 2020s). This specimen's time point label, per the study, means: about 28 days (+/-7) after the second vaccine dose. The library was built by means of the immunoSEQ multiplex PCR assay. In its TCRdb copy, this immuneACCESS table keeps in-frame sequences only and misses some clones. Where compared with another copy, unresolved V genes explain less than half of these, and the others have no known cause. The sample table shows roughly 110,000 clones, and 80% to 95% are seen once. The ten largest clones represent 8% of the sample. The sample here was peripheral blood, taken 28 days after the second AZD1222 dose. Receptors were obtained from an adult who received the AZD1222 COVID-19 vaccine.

The CDR3 spells CASSPLKGPGRSTDTQYF. The CDR3 DNA sequence: TGTGCCAGCTCACCCCTTAAGGGCCCGGGACGTAGCACAGATACGCAGTATTTT. V usage is TRBV18 and J usage is TRBJ2-3; tentatively, D is TRBD1 or TRBD2 (5 bases each). The V end lost 3 bases, the J end lost 0 bases, and 19 bases lay between the germline ends. Germline-derived CDR1 and CDR2 are KGHSH and LQKENI. This CDR3 is 18 amino acids long. Full variable domain (outside the CDR3, taken from reference TRBV18 and TRBJ2-3): NAGVMQNPRHLVRRRGQEARLRCSPMKGHSHVYWYRQLPEEGLKFMVYLQKENIIDESGMPKERFSAEFPKEGPSILRIQQVVRGDSAAYFCASSPLKGPGRSTDTQYFGPGTRLTVL.

The chain's CDR3 is CASSQIGYGYTF. CDR3 in DNA: TGCGCCAGCAGCCAGATCGGCTATGGCTACACCTTC. The chain employs TRBV4-1 and TRBJ1-2; no firm D call. The CDR3 sequence is 12 residues long. With 3 bases removed from V and 4 bases from J, the gap between germline ends came to 6 bases. Germline CDR1 and CDR2: MGHRA and YSYEKL.

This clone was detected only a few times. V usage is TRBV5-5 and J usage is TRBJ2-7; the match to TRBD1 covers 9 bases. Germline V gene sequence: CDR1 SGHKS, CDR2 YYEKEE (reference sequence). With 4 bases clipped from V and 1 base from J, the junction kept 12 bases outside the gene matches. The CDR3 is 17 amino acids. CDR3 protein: CASSTSPGTGFSYEQYF. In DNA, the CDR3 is TGTGCCAGCAGCACCTCCCCCGGGACAGGGTTTTCCTACGAGCAGTACTTC.

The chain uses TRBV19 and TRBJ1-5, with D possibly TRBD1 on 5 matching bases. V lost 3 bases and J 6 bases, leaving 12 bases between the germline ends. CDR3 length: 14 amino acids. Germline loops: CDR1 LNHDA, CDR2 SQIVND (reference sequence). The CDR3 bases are TGTGCCAGTAGTATTGGTCAGAGGGGTCAGCCCCAGCATTTT. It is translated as CASSIGQRGQPQHF. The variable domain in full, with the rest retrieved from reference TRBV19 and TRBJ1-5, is DGGITQSPKYLFRKEGQNVTLSCEQNLNHDAMYWYRQDPGQGLRLIYYSQIVNDFQKGDIAEGYSVSREKKESFPLTVTSAQKNPTAFYLCASSIGQRGQPQHFGDGTRLSIL.

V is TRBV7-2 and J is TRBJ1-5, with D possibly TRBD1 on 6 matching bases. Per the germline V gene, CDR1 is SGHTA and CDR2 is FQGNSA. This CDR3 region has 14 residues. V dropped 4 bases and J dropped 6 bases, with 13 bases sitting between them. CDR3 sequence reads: CASSSHGGGQPQHF. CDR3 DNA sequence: TGTGCCAGCAGCTCCCATGGGGGCGGTCAGCCCCAGCATTTT.

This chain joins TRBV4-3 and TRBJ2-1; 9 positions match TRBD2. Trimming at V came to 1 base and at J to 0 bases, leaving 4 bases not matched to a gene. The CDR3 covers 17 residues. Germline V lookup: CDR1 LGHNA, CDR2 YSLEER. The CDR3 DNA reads TGCGCCAGCAGCCAAGCCCGACTAGCGGACTCCTACAATGAGCAGTTCTTC. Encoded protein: CASSQARLADSYNEQFF.

The DNA of the CDR3 is TGCAGTGCTAGTTTACAGCAAAATAATTCACCCCTCCACTTT. The encoded protein is CSASLQQNNSPLHF. This chain uses TRBV20-1 with TRBJ1-6; D not resolved. CDR1 is DFQATT and CDR2 is SNEGSKA in the germline V gene (reference sequence). Deletions cut 3 bases from V and 5 bases from J, with 11 bases between. This CDR3 region has 14 residues.

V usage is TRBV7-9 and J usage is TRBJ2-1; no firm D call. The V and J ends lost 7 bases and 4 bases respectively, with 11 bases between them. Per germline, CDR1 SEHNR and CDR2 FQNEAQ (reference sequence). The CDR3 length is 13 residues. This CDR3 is CASNLILYNEQFF. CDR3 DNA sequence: TGTGCCAGCAACCTGATTCTGTACAATGAGCAGTTCTTC.

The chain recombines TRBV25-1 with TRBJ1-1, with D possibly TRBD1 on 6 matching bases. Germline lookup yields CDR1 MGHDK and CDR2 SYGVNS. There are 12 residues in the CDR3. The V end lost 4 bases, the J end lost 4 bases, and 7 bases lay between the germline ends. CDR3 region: CASSGGGTEAFF. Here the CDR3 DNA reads TGTGCCAGCAGTGGAGGGGGCACTGAAGCTTTCTTT.

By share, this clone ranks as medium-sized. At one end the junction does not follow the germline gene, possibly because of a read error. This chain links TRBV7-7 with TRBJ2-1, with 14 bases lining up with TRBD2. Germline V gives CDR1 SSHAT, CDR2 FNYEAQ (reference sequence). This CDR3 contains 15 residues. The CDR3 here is CASSPTSGGAHEQFF. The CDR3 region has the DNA TGTGCTAGCAGCCCGACTAGCGGGGGGGCACATGAGCAGTTCTTC. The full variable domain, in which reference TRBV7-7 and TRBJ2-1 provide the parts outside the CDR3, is GAGVSQSPRYKVTKRGQDVTLRCDPISSHATLYWYQQALGQGPEFLTYFNYEAQPDKSGLPSDRFSAERPEGSISTLTIQRTEQRDSAMYRCASSPTSGGAHEQFFGPGTRLTVL.

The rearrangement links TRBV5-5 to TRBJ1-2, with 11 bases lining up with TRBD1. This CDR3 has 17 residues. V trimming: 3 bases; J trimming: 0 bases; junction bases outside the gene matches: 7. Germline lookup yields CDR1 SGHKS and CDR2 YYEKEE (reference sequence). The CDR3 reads CASSYWDRGNSNYGYTF. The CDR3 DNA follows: TGTGCCAGCAGCTACTGGGACAGGGGGAACTCTAACTATGGCTACACCTTC. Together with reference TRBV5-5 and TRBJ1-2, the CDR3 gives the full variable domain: DAGVTQSPTHLIKTRGQQVTLRCSPISGHKSVSWYQQVLGQGPQFIFQYYEKEERGRGNFPDRFSARQFPNYSSELNVNALLLGDSALYLCASSYWDRGNSNYGYTFGSGTRLTVV.

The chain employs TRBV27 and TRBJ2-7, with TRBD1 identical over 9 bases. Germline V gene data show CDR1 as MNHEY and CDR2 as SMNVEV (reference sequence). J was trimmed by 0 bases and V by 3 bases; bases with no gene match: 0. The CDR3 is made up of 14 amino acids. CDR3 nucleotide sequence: TGTGCCAGCAGTTTGGACAGGGGCTCCTACGAGCAGTACTTC. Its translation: CASSLDRGSYEQYF.

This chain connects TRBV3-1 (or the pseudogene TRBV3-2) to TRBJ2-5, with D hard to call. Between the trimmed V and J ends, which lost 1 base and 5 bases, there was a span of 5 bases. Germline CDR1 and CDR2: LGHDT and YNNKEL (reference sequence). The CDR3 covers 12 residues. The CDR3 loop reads CASSQGYETQYF. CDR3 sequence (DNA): TGTGCCAGCAGCCAAGGGTATGAGACCCAGTACTTC.

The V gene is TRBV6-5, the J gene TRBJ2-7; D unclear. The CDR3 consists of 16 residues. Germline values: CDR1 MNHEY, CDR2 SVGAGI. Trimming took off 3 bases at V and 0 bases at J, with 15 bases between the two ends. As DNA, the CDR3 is TGTGCCAGCAGTTATTCCCCAGTCCAGAGCTCCTACGAGCAGTACTTC. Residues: CASSYSPVQSSYEQYF.

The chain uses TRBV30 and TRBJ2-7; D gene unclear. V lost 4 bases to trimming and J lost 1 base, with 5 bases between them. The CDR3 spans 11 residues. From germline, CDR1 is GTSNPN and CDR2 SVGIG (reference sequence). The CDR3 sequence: CAWMVSYEQYF. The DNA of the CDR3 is TGTGCCTGGATGGTATCCTACGAGCAGTACTTC.

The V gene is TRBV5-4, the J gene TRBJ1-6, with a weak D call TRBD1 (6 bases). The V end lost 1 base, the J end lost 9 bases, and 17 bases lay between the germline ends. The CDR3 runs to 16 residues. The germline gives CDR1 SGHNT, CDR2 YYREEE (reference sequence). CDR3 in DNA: TGTGCCAGCAGCTTGTCCTTGGGTCAGGGGAGTTCACCCCTCCACTTT. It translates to CASSLSLGQGSSPLHF.

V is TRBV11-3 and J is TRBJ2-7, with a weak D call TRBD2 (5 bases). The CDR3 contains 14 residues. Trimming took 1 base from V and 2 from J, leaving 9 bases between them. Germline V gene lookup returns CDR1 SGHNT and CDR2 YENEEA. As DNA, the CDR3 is TGTGCCAGCAGCTTAGGGACTCACCCCTACGAGCAGTACTTC. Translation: CASSLGTHPYEQYF.

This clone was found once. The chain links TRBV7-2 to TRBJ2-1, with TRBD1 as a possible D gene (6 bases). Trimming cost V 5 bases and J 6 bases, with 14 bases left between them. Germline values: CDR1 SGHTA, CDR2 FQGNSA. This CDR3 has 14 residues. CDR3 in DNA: TGTGCCAGCAGCCCCGGGACAATCCCCAATGAGCAGTTCTTC. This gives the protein CASSPGTIPNEQFF.

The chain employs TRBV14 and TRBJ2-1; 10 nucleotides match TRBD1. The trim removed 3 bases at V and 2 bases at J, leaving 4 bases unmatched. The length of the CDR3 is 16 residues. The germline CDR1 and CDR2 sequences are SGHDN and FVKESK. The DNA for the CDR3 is TGTGCCAGCAGCCAGCTCGGACAGGGGGCCTACAATGAGCAGTTCTTC. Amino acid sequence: CASSQLGQGAYNEQFF.

The CDR3 nucleotides are TGTGCCAGCAGTTACGGCAGGGGGCGGAACACCGGGGAGCTGTTTTTT. Translation: CASSYGRGRNTGELFF. The gene calls are TRBV6-5 and TRBJ2-2; TRBD1 matches 8 bases. J lost 1 base, V lost 2 bases, and 3 bases had no gene match. Germline CDR1 and CDR2: MNHEY and SVGAGI. This CDR3 comprises 16 residues.

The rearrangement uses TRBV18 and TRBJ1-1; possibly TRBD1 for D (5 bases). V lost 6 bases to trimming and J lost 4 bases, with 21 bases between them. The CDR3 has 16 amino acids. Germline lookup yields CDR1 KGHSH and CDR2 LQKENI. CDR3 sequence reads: CASSPLETGVSTEAFF. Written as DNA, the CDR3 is TGTGCCAGCTCCCCCTTAGAGACGGGGGTTAGCACTGAAGCTTTCTTT.

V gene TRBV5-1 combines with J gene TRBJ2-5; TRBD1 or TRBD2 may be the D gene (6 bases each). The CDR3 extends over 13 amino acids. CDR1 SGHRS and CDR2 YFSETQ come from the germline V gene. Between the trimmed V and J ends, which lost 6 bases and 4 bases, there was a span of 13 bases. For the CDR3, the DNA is TGCGCCAGCACCACGACGGGGGCAGAGACCCAGTACTTC. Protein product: CASTTTGAETQYF.

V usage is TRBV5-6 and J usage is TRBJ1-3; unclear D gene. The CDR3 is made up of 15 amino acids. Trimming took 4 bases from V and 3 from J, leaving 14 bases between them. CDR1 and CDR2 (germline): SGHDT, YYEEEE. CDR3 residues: CASSDPIGLGNTIYF. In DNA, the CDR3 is TGTGCCAGCAGCGACCCGATTGGCCTTGGAAACACCATATATTTT.

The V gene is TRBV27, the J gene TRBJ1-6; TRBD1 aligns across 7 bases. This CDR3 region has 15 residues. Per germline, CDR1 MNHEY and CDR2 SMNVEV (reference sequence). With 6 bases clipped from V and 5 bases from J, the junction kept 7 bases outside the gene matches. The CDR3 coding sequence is TGTGCCAGCAGATCCCCGGGACAGAATAATTCACCCCTCCACTTT. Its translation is CASRSPGQNNSPLHF.

The CDR3 DNA reads TGTGCCATCAGTGACCCCGTTGGGGGGCAGAACACTGAAGCTTTCTTT. Protein product: CAISDPVGGQNTEAFF. This rearrangement joins TRBV10-3 to TRBJ1-1, with a weak D call TRBD1 (6 bases). Germline V gene sequence: CDR1 ENHRY, CDR2 SYGVKD. The CDR3 consists of 16 residues. The V and J ends lost 3 bases and 1 base respectively, with 15 bases between them.

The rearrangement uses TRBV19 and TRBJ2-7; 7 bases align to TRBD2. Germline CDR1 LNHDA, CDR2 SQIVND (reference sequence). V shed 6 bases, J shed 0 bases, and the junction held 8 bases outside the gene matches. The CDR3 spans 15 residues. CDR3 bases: TGTGCCAGTAGAAGAACTGGCGGGAGCTCCTACGAGCAGTACTTC. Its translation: CASRRTGGSSYEQYF.

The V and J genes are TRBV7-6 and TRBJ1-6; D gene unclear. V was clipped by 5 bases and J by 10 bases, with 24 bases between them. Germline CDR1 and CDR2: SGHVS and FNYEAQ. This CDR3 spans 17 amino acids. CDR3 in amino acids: CASSLYGAGALRSPLHF. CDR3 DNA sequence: TGTGCCAGCAGCCTATATGGAGCAGGAGCTTTAAGGTCACCCCTCCACTTT.

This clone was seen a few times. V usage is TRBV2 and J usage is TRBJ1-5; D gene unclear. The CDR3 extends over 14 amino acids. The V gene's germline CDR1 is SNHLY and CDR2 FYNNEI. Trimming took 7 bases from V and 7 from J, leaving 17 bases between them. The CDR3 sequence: CASMRDPARQPQHF. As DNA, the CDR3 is TGTGCCAGCATGAGAGACCCAGCACGGCAGCCCCAGCATTTT.